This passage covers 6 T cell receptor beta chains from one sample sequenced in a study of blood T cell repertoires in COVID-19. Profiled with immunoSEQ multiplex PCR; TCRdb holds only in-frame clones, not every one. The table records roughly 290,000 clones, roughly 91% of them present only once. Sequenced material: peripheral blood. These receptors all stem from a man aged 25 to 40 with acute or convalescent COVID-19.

In DNA, the CDR3 is TGTGCCAGCAGTTCCGGAACGGGGGGAACCTACGAGCAGTACTTC. Protein sequence: CASSSGTGGTYEQYF. This rearrangement joins TRBV28 to TRBJ2-7, with 7 bases lining up with TRBD2. The germline V gene encodes CDR1 MDHEN and CDR2 SYDVKM. The V and J ends lost 4 bases and 2 bases, in that order; junction bases with no gene match: 8. The CDR3 is 15 amino acids.

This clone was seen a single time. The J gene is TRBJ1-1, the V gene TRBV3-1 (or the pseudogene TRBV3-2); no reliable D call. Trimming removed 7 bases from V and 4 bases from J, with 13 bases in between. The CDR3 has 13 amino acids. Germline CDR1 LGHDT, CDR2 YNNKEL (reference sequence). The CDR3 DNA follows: TGTGCCAGCACCATAGAGGGAGGCACTGAAGCTTTCTTT. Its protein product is CASTIEGGTEAFF.

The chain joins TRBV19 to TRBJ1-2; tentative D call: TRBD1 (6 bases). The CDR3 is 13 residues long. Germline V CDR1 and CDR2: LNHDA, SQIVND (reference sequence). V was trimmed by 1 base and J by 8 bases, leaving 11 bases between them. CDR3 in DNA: TGTGCCAGTAGTATAGCAGGGGTTGGCGGCTACACCTTC. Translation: CASSIAGVGGYTF.

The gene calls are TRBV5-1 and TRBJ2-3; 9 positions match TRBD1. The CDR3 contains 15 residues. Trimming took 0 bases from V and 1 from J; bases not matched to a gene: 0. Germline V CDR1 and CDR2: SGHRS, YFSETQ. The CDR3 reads CASSLGDRGTDTQYF. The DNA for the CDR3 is TGCGCCAGCAGCTTGGGGGACAGGGGCACAGATACGCAGTATTTT.

Here the CDR3 reads CATSDLSGSEAFF. For the CDR3, the DNA is TGTGCCACCAGTGATTTGTCAGGCTCTGAAGCTTTCTTT. The chain recombines TRBV24-1 with TRBJ1-1; D unresolved. V lost 0 bases and J 6 bases, leaving 7 bases between the germline ends. In germline, CDR1 is KGHDR, CDR2 SFDVKD. CDR3 length: 13 residues.

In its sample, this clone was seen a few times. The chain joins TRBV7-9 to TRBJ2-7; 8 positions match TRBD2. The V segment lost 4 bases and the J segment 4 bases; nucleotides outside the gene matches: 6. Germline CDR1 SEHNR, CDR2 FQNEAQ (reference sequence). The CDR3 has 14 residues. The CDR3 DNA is TGTGCCAGCAGCTACAGCGGGAGTTATTACGAGCAGTACTTC. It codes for CASSYSGSYYEQYF.